Below are 2 T cell receptor beta chains sequenced from a single sample in a study of shared clonotypes between healthy human individuals. The data were produced by immunoSEQ multiplex PCR, yet TCRdb's version contains in-frame clones alone and is incomplete. The sample comprises approximately 2.1 million clones, more than 80% of which are singletons, and approximately 0.4% rests with the top ten. The sample was naive CD4+ T cells from PBMCs. Subset described: CD45RA+ positively selected. Receptors originate from a man between 18 and 29 years old in good health. Some clones in this sample may be carry-over from other donors' samples.

This clone was seen a single time. Other DNA sequences in the sample encode the same CDR3. The gene calls are TRBV7-3 and TRBJ1-2; D not resolved. CDR1 is SGHTA, CDR2 FQGTGA, per germline. This CDR3 is 13 amino acids long. Trimming took off 5 bases at V and 2 bases at J, with 9 bases between the two ends. The CDR3 spells CASSPGRNYGYTF. The CDR3 DNA sequence: TGTGCCAGCAGCCCGGGAAGGAACTATGGCTACACCTTC.

The V call is TRBV11-2, the J call TRBJ1-3; D is ambiguous. Trimming pared 0 bases from V and 8 bases from J, leaving 17 bases between. Germline V gives CDR1 SGHAT, CDR2 FQNNGV. The CDR3 covers 16 residues. The CDR3 sequence is CASSLEGGTSGDTIYF. DNA for the CDR3: TGTGCCAGCAGCTTAGAGGGAGGCACGTCGGGCGACACCATATATTTT. Based on the CDR3 plus reference TRBV11-2 and TRBJ1-3, the full variable domain is EAGVAQSPRYKIIEKRQSVAFWCNPISGHATLYWYQQILGQGPKLLIQFQNNGVVDDSQLPKDRFSAERLKGVDSTLKIQPAKLEDSAVYLCASSLEGGTSGDTIYFGEGSWLTVV.